The 18 T cell receptor beta chains below were found in one sample sequenced in a study of human T cells and chemical hapten exposure. One entry per CDR3 protein results from TCRdb running MiXCR on the RACE reads. The sample contains approximately 89,000 distinct CDR3 sequences, more than 8.5% of which appear only once. Time point of the sample: patch test 2, 6 weeks after DPC sensitization. Treatment described: therapeutic diphenylcyclopropenone sensitization with weekly scalp DPC. The material sequenced was whole blood, taken in connection with sensitization to the hapten diphenylcyclopropenone (DPC). Receptors originate from a woman aged 25 to 39 with alopecia areata. Some clones in this sample may be carry-over from other donors' samples.

Many counts were recorded for this clonotype. CDR3 in DNA: TGTGCCAGCTCACCCGGGGCCGCCATTACATCCTACGAGCAGTACTTC. Its translation is CASSPGAAITSYEQYF. The chain couples TRBV18 to TRBJ2-7; the D gene could be TRBD1 or TRBD2 (5 bases each). The V and J ends lost 3 bases and 1 base respectively, with 16 bases between them. The CDR3 covers 16 residues. Germline V gene data show CDR1 as KGHSH and CDR2 as LQKENI.

The table lists this clonotype with a few counts. V and J are TRBV13 and TRBJ2-3; D possibly corresponds to TRBD1 (5 bases). V was shortened by 5 bases and J by 0 bases, with 12 bases between the two germline ends. Germline V gene data show CDR1 as PRHDT and CDR2 as FYEKMQ (reference sequence). The CDR3 is made up of 15 amino acids. In nucleotides, the CDR3 is TGTGCCAGCAGCGTTTTAGGGGCTAGCACAGATACGCAGTATTTT. Protein sequence: CASSVLGASTDTQYF.

There are many counts of this clonotype. This chain links TRBV12-3 or TRBV12-4 with TRBJ2-2; TRBD2 agrees at 10 bases. V gave up 4 bases and J gave up 0 bases; unmatched junction bases: 14. CDR3 size: 20 residues. Written as DNA, the CDR3 is TGTGCCAGCAGTTCAGGAAATCGTGCTAGCGGGGGAACGAACACCGGGGAGCTGTTTTTT. Translation: CASSSGNRASGGTNTGELFF.

The genes are TRBV11-3 and TRBJ2-1; 10 bases are a match to TRBD1. This CDR3 contains 14 residues. Germline trimming cut 5 bases from V and 6 bases from J; bases unmatched to any gene: 4. Germline-derived CDR1 and CDR2 are SGHNT and YENEEA. CDR3 in amino acids: CASSNRDRGNEQFF. Written as DNA, the CDR3 is TGTGCCAGCAGCAACCGGGACAGGGGCAATGAGCAGTTCTTC.

This clonotype was observed many times. The chain has TRBV29-1 and TRBJ2-1; D unresolved. Germline V gives CDR1 SQVTM, CDR2 ANQGSEA. V lost 7 bases to trimming and J lost 4 bases, with 14 bases between them. The CDR3 runs to 13 residues. The CDR3 sequence is CSAKGQLYNEQFF. In DNA form, the CDR3 reads TGCAGCGCCAAGGGTCAACTATACAATGAGCAGTTCTTC.

This clonotype was seen many times. The chain is built from TRBV2 and TRBJ2-5, with a possible D match to TRBD2 (6 bases). The CDR3 is 14 residues long. The germline V and J ends were trimmed by 10 bases and 3 bases, with 18 bases remaining between them. The germline V gene has CDR1 SNHLY and CDR2 FYNNEI. DNA of the CDR3: TGTGCCACCGGGCGCGCGGCGGGAAAAGAGACCCAGTACTTC. As protein: CATGRAAGKETQYF.

This clonotype occurred a few times. The chain employs TRBV12-3 or TRBV12-4 and TRBJ2-5; TRBD1 matches at 7 bases. The CDR3 contains 15 residues. With V trimmed by 6 bases and J by 2 bases, 9 bases remained unmatched. The CDR3 region is CASSPGTVNQETQYF. CDR3 DNA sequence: TGTGCCAGCAGCCCCGGGACAGTAAATCAAGAGACCCAGTACTTC.

This clonotype has ten or more counts. The rearrangement joins TRBV6-5 to TRBJ2-6; 8 nucleotides line up with TRBD1. Germline trimming cut 2 bases from V and 4 bases from J; bases unmatched to any gene: 7. This CDR3 region has 17 residues. Germline V CDR1 and CDR2: MNHEY, SVGAGI. The CDR3 loop reads CASSYDRGSSGANVLTF. CDR3 bases: TGTGCCAGCAGTTACGACAGGGGTTCATCCGGGGCCAACGTCCTGACTTTC.

This clonotype was observed at least ten times. The chain recombines TRBV27 with TRBJ2-7, with D possibly being TRBD1 (6 bases). CDR1 is MNHEY, CDR2 SMNVEV, per germline (reference sequence). The germline V and J ends were trimmed by 5 bases and 1 base, with 12 bases remaining between them. The CDR3 is made up of 14 amino acids. As DNA, the CDR3 is TGTGCCAGCAGTCCGTCTACAGGGTCCTACGAGCAGTACTTC. Its protein product is CASSPSTGSYEQYF.

This clonotype was counted ten times or more. V gene TRBV10-3 combines with J gene TRBJ2-3, with 8 positions matching TRBD2. Trimming removed 3 bases from V and 2 bases from J; junction bases left unmatched: 7. The germline CDR1 and CDR2 sequences are ENHRY and SYGVKD. The CDR3 contains 16 residues. CDR3 in DNA: TGTGCCATCAGTGAAAACCCTAGCGGGCTCACAGATACGCAGTATTTT. The encoded protein is CAISENPSGLTDTQYF.

This clonotype was detected ten times or more. This rearrangement joins TRBV20-1 to TRBJ1-1; the D is unclear. Germline CDR1 DFQATT, CDR2 SNEGSKA (reference sequence). With 6 bases removed from V and 0 bases from J, the gap between germline ends came to 11 bases. The length of the CDR3 is 13 residues. Here the CDR3 DNA reads TGCAGTGCAAGCCCCCTTCTGAACACTGAAGCTTTCTTT. Its translation is CSASPLLNTEAFF.

The chain joins TRBV2 to TRBJ2-2; D remains unclear. Deletions cut 10 bases from V and 5 bases from J, with 8 bases between. The CDR3 runs to 11 residues. CDR1 and CDR2 (germline): SNHLY, FYNNEI. The CDR3 bases are TGTGCCACCTCGTGGACCGGGGAGCTGTTTTTT. It translates to CATSWTGELFF.

Points on this clonotype: A much larger clone lies a single base off, so this may be a read error. The chain carries TRBV5-6 and TRBJ2-3; 9 bases align to TRBD2. The germline V gene encodes CDR1 SGHDT and CDR2 YYEEEE. The J segment lost 3 bases and the V segment lost 3 bases, leaving 2 bases of the junction unmatched. This CDR3 is 14 amino acids long. CDR3 DNA: TGTGCCAGCAGCTCGACTAGCGGAACAGATACGCAGTATTTT. Protein product: CASSSTSGTDTQYF.

The chain links TRBV11-2 to TRBJ2-2; 7 positions match TRBD1. This CDR3 comprises 15 residues. Germline V lookup: CDR1 SGHAT, CDR2 FQNNGV. V was clipped by 3 bases and J by 6 bases; unmatched bases: 7. CDR3 region: CASSFLGGNSGELFF. In nucleotides, the CDR3 is TGTGCCAGCAGCTTTCTAGGGGGCAATTCCGGGGAGCTGTTTTTT.

This clonotype appeared many times. This sequence joins TRBV7-9 and TRBJ2-1; a weak D match, TRBD2 (5 bases). Germline V gives CDR1 SEHNR, CDR2 FQNEAQ (reference sequence). There are 16 residues in the CDR3. V dropped 6 bases and J dropped 4 bases, with 19 bases sitting between them. The CDR3, as DNA: TGTGCCAGCAGATCAGAGGGCGTCTTCGGATACAATGAGCAGTTCTTC. Protein sequence: CASRSEGVFGYNEQFF.

In this sample, this clonotype turned up a few times. The chain is built from TRBV5-1 and TRBJ2-1; 12 bases line up with TRBD2. This CDR3 has 15 residues. V dropped 5 bases and J dropped 8; count of bases not matched to a gene: 8. Germline V gene data show CDR1 as SGHRS and CDR2 as YFSETQ. The CDR3 region has the DNA TGCGCCAGCAGAGAGACTAGCGGGAGTTTTGATGAGCAGTTCTTC. It codes for CASRETSGSFDEQFF.

This clonotype has at least ten counts. CDR3 nucleotides: TGTGCCAGCACTAACCCGGGACTAGCAGATACGCAGTATTTT. It is translated as CASTNPGLADTQYF. The chain has TRBV28 and TRBJ2-3; 8 nucleotides match TRBD2. Germline assignment: CDR1 MDHEN and CDR2 SYDVKM. The CDR3 has 14 amino acids. The junction had 7 bases not matched to a gene; V was cut back by 7 bases and J by 4 bases.

This clonotype was detected many times. This chain connects TRBV7-9 to TRBJ2-1; D call uncertain. The CDR3 sequence is 12 residues long. Germline V CDR1 and CDR2: SEHNR, FQNEAQ (reference sequence). Trimming shortened V by 1 base and J by 9 bases, and 7 bases separated the two germline ends. CDR3 in amino acids: CASSLEGPEQFF. The CDR3, as DNA: TGTGCCAGCAGCTTAGAAGGACCTGAGCAGTTCTTC.